These 23 T cell receptor beta chains were sequenced from one sample in a study of CD8 T cells in ankylosing spondylitis. Study findings and constraints: Ankylosing spondylitis blood seemed to carry a telltale TCR beta motif made of fewer than 10 highly homologous variants.

Their antigens are not known. TCRdb independently ran MiXCR on the 5' RACE reads; one entry per CDR3 protein. Seen here are roughly 370,000 distinct CDR3 sequences, around 24% observed once, and the top ten hold about 16%. The sample taken for sequencing was blood, either unsorted or a sorted T cell fraction (not recorded which). The origin of the receptors is a male donor with ankylosing spondylitis.

V and J are TRBV19 and TRBJ2-2; 9 bases map to TRBD2. The CDR3 is 16 amino acids. With 4 bases clipped from V and 6 bases from J, the junction kept 9 bases outside the gene matches. The germline CDR1 and CDR2 sequences are LNHDA and SQIVND (reference sequence). CDR3 nucleotide sequence: TGTGCCAGTAGTAGCCCGGGACTAGCTGTGGCCGGGGAGCTGTTTTTT. Protein product: CASSSPGLAVAGELFF.

The chain combines TRBV5-1 with TRBJ2-5; 9 nucleotides line up with TRBD2. Germline V gene lookup returns CDR1 SGHRS and CDR2 YFSETQ. This CDR3 is 17 amino acids long. V trimming: 3 bases; J trimming: 2 bases; junction bases outside the gene matches: 11. The CDR3 sequence: CASSSGTSGHMQETQYF. As DNA, the CDR3 is TGCGCCAGCAGCTCTGGTACTAGCGGGCATATGCAAGAGACCCAGTACTTC.

Only a few counts were recorded for this clonotype. The chain is built from TRBV5-5 and TRBJ2-3; TRBD2 matches at 7 bases. V lost 0 bases, J lost 5 bases, and 9 bases stayed unmatched. From germline, CDR1 is SGHKS and CDR2 YYEKEE (reference sequence). This CDR3 contains 16 residues. In DNA, the CDR3 is TGTGCCAGCAGCTTGGGTGCGGGAGCCGCGGAAGATACGCAGTATTTT. Its protein is CASSLGAGAAEDTQYF. Filled out from reference TRBV5-5 and TRBJ2-3, the complete variable domain reads DAGVTQSPTHLIKTRGQQVTLRCSPISGHKSVSWYQQVLGQGPQFIFQYYEKEERGRGNFPDRFSARQFPNYSSELNVNALLLGDSALYLCASSLGAGAAEDTQYFGPGTRLTVL.

This clonotype has a handful of counts. The genes are TRBV2 and TRBJ2-1; no clear D gene. Deletions cut 7 bases from V and 4 bases from J, with 11 bases between. The germline V gene encodes CDR1 SNHLY and CDR2 FYNNEI. The CDR3 extends over 13 amino acids. In DNA, the CDR3 is TGTGCCAGCAACCCTAGTATGTACAATGAGCAGTTCTTC. Translation gives CASNPSMYNEQFF.

This clonotype turned up a few times. The gene calls are TRBV5-1 and TRBJ2-5; unclear D gene. V lost 4 bases and J 7 bases, leaving 11 bases between the germline ends. Germline V gene data show CDR1 as SGHRS and CDR2 as YFSETQ. CDR3 length: 12 amino acids. The CDR3 here is CASSVDTATQYF. In nucleotides, the CDR3 is TGCGCCAGCAGCGTTGACACTGCGACCCAGTACTTC.

This clonotype was detected ten times or more. The CDR3 protein is CASEAGARYEQYF. CDR3 sequence (DNA): TGTGCCAGCGAAGCGGGAGCGCGCTACGAGCAGTACTTC. V usage is TRBV28 and J usage is TRBJ2-7; 8 nucleotides agree with TRBD2. The V gene's germline CDR1 is MDHEN and CDR2 SYDVKM. The CDR3 extends over 13 amino acids. Trimming removed 8 bases from V and 3 bases from J; junction bases left unmatched: 6.

This clonotype occurred a few times. V gene TRBV15 combines with J gene TRBJ2-1; D call uncertain. The CDR3 sequence is 15 residues long. Between the trimmed V and J ends, which lost 5 bases and 0 bases, there was a span of 11 bases. Germline CDR1 is LNHNV and CDR2 is YYDKDF (reference sequence). The CDR3 DNA reads TGTGCCACCAGCCTCCACACGAGCTCCTACAATGAGCAGTTCTTC. Translating it yields CATSLHTSSYNEQFF.

In its sample, this clonotype was seen a few times. J is TRBJ2-1 and V is TRBV4-1; TRBD1 matches at 7 bases. Germline values: CDR1 MGHRA, CDR2 YSYEKL. V was pared by 4 bases and J by 10 bases, with 7 bases of the junction left unmatched. CDR3 length equals 13 residues. The CDR3 region is CASSLPTGREQFF. The CDR3 DNA reads TGCGCCAGCAGCCTGCCGACAGGGCGCGAGCAGTTCTTC.

V gene TRBV29-1 combines with J gene TRBJ2-3; possibly TRBD2 for D (6 bases). The CDR3 has 16 amino acids. V lost 1 base and J 4 bases, leaving 18 bases between the germline ends. Germline-derived CDR1 and CDR2 are SQVTM and ANQGSEA. The CDR3 DNA reads TGCAGCGTTGAAGGGGTTGGGGGGTCTCCCCCAGATACGCAGTATTTT. This gives the protein CSVEGVGGSPPDTQYF.

Concerning this clonotype: This sequence may be a read error, since a much larger clone differs from it by one base. This chain joins TRBV2 and TRBJ2-1; 8 bases map to TRBD1. Germline CDR1 reads SNHLY; CDR2 reads FYNNEI. V lost 6 bases, J lost 5 bases, and 6 bases stayed unmatched. This CDR3 is 14 amino acids long. In nucleotides, the CDR3 is TGTGCCAGCAGAGGAGGGACAGGAAACAATGAGCAGTTCTTC. It yields the protein CASRGGTGNNEQFF.

The chain uses TRBV10-3 and TRBJ2-3; tentatively, D is TRBD1 (5 bases). Germline values: CDR1 ENHRY, CDR2 SYGVKD. V was shortened by 2 bases and J by 1 base, with 7 bases between the two germline ends. This CDR3 has 14 amino acids. CDR3 amino acids: CAISETGRTDTQYF. The CDR3 bases are TGTGCCATCAGTGAGACAGGTCGCACAGATACGCAGTATTTT.

The genes are TRBV5-1 and TRBJ2-7, with TRBD2 as a possible D gene (6 bases). V was shortened by 0 bases and J by 6 bases, with 19 bases between the two germline ends. The CDR3 length is 16 residues. The germline V gene encodes CDR1 SGHRS and CDR2 YFSETQ. CDR3 protein: CASSLAFGGGVSEQYF. Here the CDR3 DNA reads TGCGCCAGCAGCTTGGCTTTCGGGGGTGGGGTATCCGAGCAGTACTTC.

The chain is built from TRBV29-1 and TRBJ2-7; the D gene is possibly TRBD2 (5 bases). CDR1 and CDR2 from the germline V gene are SQVTM and ANQGSEA. Trimming took 4 bases from V and 5 from J, leaving 12 bases between them. The CDR3 length is 12 residues. Here the CDR3 reads CSVVGGSNEQYF. In DNA form, the CDR3 reads TGCAGCGTTGTGGGTGGGAGTAACGAGCAGTACTTC.

This chain joins TRBV12-3 or TRBV12-4 and TRBJ2-3; 10 positions match TRBD2. The CDR3 contains 17 residues. V lost 2 bases, J lost 5 bases, and 10 bases stayed unmatched. CDR3 protein: CASSLIAGGPQGDTQYF. Written as DNA, the CDR3 is TGTGCCAGCAGTTTAATAGCGGGAGGCCCACAGGGAGATACGCAGTATTTT.

This clonotype was seen only a few times. The chain combines TRBV7-2 with TRBJ1-4, with a weak D call TRBD1 (5 bases). Germline V gene data show CDR1 as SGHTA and CDR2 as FQGNSA. The CDR3 length is 13 residues. Between the trimmed V and J ends, which lost 4 bases and 8 bases, there was a span of 11 bases. The CDR3 region has the DNA TGTGCCAGCAGCTCAGGGAGGGTGGAAAAACTGTTTTTT. Translation gives CASSSGRVEKLFF.

This clonotype was recorded at least ten times. The V call is TRBV5-1, the J call TRBJ2-1, with TRBD2 matching 7 bases. The CDR3 covers 16 residues. Germline V gene lookup returns CDR1 SGHRS and CDR2 YFSETQ. Germline trimming cut 4 bases from V and 4 bases from J; bases unmatched to any gene: 11. The CDR3 sequence: CASSDSLAGVYNEQFF. The CDR3 region has the DNA TGCGCCAGCAGCGATTCGTTAGCGGGTGTTTACAATGAGCAGTTCTTC. Full variable domain (missing parts from reference TRBV5-1 and TRBJ2-1): KAGVTQTPRYLIKTRGQQVTLSCSPISGHRSVSWYQQTPGQGLQFLFEYFSETQRNKGNFPGRFSGRQFSNSRSEMNVSTLELGDSALYLCASSDSLAGVYNEQFFGPGTRLTVL.

V gene TRBV11-1 combines with J gene TRBJ2-3; D is unclear. Germline CDR1 is SGHAT and CDR2 is FQDESV (reference sequence). CDR3 length: 14 residues. V was trimmed by 5 bases and J by 0 bases, leaving 9 bases between them. The CDR3 protein is CASSMGLSTDTQYF. The CDR3 DNA sequence: TGTGCCAGCAGCATGGGCCTTAGCACAGATACGCAGTATTTT.

This clonotype was seen more than once but under ten times. This sequence joins TRBV27 and TRBJ2-1; 10 nucleotides agree with TRBD1. CDR3 length: 14 residues. The junction had 3 bases not matched to a gene; V was cut back by 6 bases and J by 4 bases. Germline V gives CDR1 MNHEY, CDR2 SMNVEV (reference sequence). The chain's CDR3 is CASRRGQGYNEQFF. The CDR3 DNA reads as TGTGCCAGCAGAAGGGGACAGGGGTACAATGAGCAGTTCTTC.

The chain uses TRBV6-1 and TRBJ2-2; 11 nucleotides match TRBD2. CDR1 and CDR2 from the germline V gene are MNHNS and SASEGT. V was clipped by 6 bases and J by 3 bases; unmatched bases: 3. CDR3 size: 15 residues. The CDR3 is CASRASGRYTGELFF. In nucleotides, the CDR3 is TGTGCCAGCAGGGCTAGCGGGAGGTACACCGGGGAGCTGTTTTTT.

The genes are TRBV5-1 and TRBJ1-2; no clear D. V was trimmed by 4 bases and J by 10 bases, leaving 14 bases between them. Germline-derived CDR1 and CDR2 are SGHRS and YFSETQ. There are 12 residues in the CDR3. CDR3 sequence: CASSPDSNHYTF. The DNA of the CDR3 is TGCGCCAGCAGCCCCGACTCAAATCACTACACCTTC.

This clonotype was observed a handful of times. The chain recombines TRBV5-1 with TRBJ2-7; 7 bases are shared with TRBD1. This CDR3 is built from 14 residues. CDR1 is SGHRS, CDR2 YFSETQ, per germline. V trimming: 2 bases; J trimming: 5 bases; junction bases outside the gene matches: 7. In nucleotides, the CDR3 is TGCGCCAGCAGCTTACAGGGGTCCGTACACGAGCAGTACTTC. It yields the protein CASSLQGSVHEQYF.

This clonotype was seen at least ten times. The chain links TRBV3-1 to TRBJ1-1; D perhaps matches TRBD1 (6 bases). The length of the CDR3 is 14 residues. Germline CDR1 is LGHDT and CDR2 is YNNKEL (reference sequence). Trimming took off 2 bases at V and 8 bases at J, with 15 bases between the two ends. Here the CDR3 DNA reads TGTGCCAGCAGCCAATCATCCGGCACAGGGGAAGCTTTCTTT. It is translated as CASSQSSGTGEAFF.

This clonotype has more than one count but fewer than ten. V is TRBV29-1 and J is TRBJ2-2, with 9 bases lining up with TRBD1. Per germline, CDR1 SQVTM and CDR2 ANQGSEA. The CDR3 spans 13 residues. Germline trimming cut 7 bases from V and 6 bases from J; bases unmatched to any gene: 6. This CDR3 is CSAGTGFAGELFF. In DNA, the CDR3 is TGCAGCGCGGGGACAGGGTTCGCCGGGGAGCTGTTTTTT.